These 18 T cell receptor beta chains were all obtained from the same sample, sequenced in a study of blood T cell repertoires in COVID-19. Repertoires were generated with immunoSEQ multiplex PCR, while TCRdb's copy carries only in-frame clones and drops some. In the table there are 300,000 to 400,000 clones, over 70% of which are singletons. Sequencing was carried out using PBMCs or T cells enriched from blood (not recorded which). These receptors came from a young man who had recovered from COVID-19.

The J gene is TRBJ1-1, the V gene TRBV6-5; 7 bases align to TRBD1. The V gene's germline CDR1 is MNHEY and CDR2 SVGAGI. V shed 0 bases and J 0 bases; nucleotides not matched to a gene: 4. The CDR3 covers 16 residues. The CDR3 DNA sequence: TGTGCCAGCAGTTACTCGAGGGGGCTCATGAACACTGAAGCTTTCTTT. This encodes CASSYSRGLMNTEAFF.

This chain connects TRBV30 to TRBJ1-2; the D gene is possibly TRBD1 (6 bases). Trimming left V 2 bases short and J 1 base short, with 11 bases between. The CDR3 has 14 residues. CDR1 and CDR2 (germline): GTSNPN, SVGIG (reference sequence). The CDR3 spells CAWSSTGLNYGYTF. Written as DNA, the CDR3 is TGTGCCTGGAGTTCTACAGGGCTTAACTATGGCTACACCTTC.

J is TRBJ1-1 and V is TRBV9, with D perhaps matching TRBD1 (6 bases). The CDR3 has 15 residues. Germline V gene data show CDR1 as SGDLS and CDR2 as YYNGEE. Trimming left V 4 bases short and J 3 bases short, with 16 bases between. The DNA for the CDR3 is TGTGCCAGCAGCCCAGCAGGGGCTGGGGACACTGAAGCTTTCTTT. Translation gives CASSPAGAGDTEAFF.

This clone was seen only once. The chain has TRBV5-4 and TRBJ2-3; 8 positions agree with TRBD1. Germline values: CDR1 SGHNT, CDR2 YYREEE (reference sequence). The J segment lost 4 bases and the V segment lost 4 bases, leaving 5 bases of the junction unmatched. The CDR3 spans 14 residues. CDR3 amino acids: CASSLGQGADTQYF. In nucleotides, the CDR3 is TGTGCCAGCAGCCTCGGACAGGGCGCAGATACGCAGTATTTT. The full variable domain, completed using reference TRBV5-4 and TRBJ2-3, is ETGVTQSPTHLIKTRGQQVTLRCSSQSGHNTVSWYQQALGQGPQFIFQYYREEENGRGNFPPRFSGLQFPNYSSELNVNALELDDSALYLCASSLGQGADTQYFGPGTRLTVL.

J is TRBJ1-1 and V is TRBV2; D gene ambiguous. The CDR3 runs to 14 residues. Deletions cut 6 bases from V and 4 bases from J, with 15 bases between. Germline loops: CDR1 SNHLY, CDR2 FYNNEI. As DNA, the CDR3 is TGTGCCAGCAGGATAAGACGGGAGCCCACTGAAGCTTTCTTT. The encoded protein is CASRIRREPTEAFF.

As concerns this clone: This could be a read error, since a much larger clone is one nucleotide away. The identical CDR3 is also encoded by other nucleotide sequences in the sample. The chain is built from TRBV3-1 (or the pseudogene TRBV3-2) and TRBJ2-7; 11 positions agree with TRBD2. Germline V gives CDR1 LGHDT, CDR2 YNNKEL (reference sequence). The CDR3 runs 15 residues. Trimming took 1 base from V and 5 from J; bases not matched to a gene: 4. CDR3 nucleotides: TGTGCCAGCAGCCAAGTAGCGGGGGGGCCCAACGAGCAGTACTTC. Protein: CASSQVAGGPNEQYF.

The chain carries TRBV5-4 and TRBJ1-3; unclear D gene. Germline-derived CDR1 and CDR2 are SGHNT and YYREEE (reference sequence). The germline V and J ends were trimmed by 4 bases and 0 bases, with 11 bases remaining between them. The CDR3 runs 15 residues. This chain's CDR3 is CASSVLGPSGNTIYF. CDR3 nucleotide sequence: TGTGCCAGCAGCGTACTGGGCCCCTCTGGAAACACCATATATTTT.

The chain joins TRBV3-1 (or the pseudogene TRBV3-2) to TRBJ1-4; D is uncertain. The CDR3 loop spans 17 amino acids. The V gene lost 1 base and the J gene lost 8 bases, with 20 bases spanning the gap. Per germline, CDR1 LGHDT and CDR2 YNNKEL (reference sequence). This chain's CDR3 is CASSQARGSRNYEKLFF. The CDR3 region has the DNA TGTGCCAGCAGCCAAGCACGGGGTAGCCGTAATTACGAAAAACTGTTTTTT.

This chain connects TRBV10-1 to TRBJ2-1; TRBD2 matches at 8 bases. Germline loops: CDR1 WNHNN, CDR2 SYGVQD (reference sequence). The CDR3 length is 16 residues. V was clipped by 8 bases and J by 4 bases; unmatched bases: 13. The CDR3 here is CASGAIYAGGYNEQFF. The CDR3 bases are TGCGCCAGCGGGGCGATCTATGCGGGGGGATACAATGAGCAGTTCTTC.

The chain employs TRBV4-1 and TRBJ1-2; perhaps TRBD1 as D (6 bases). Germline assignment: CDR1 MGHRA and CDR2 YSYEKL. CDR3 length equals 15 residues. With 0 bases removed from V and 3 bases from J, the gap between germline ends came to 11 bases. The CDR3 DNA sequence: TGCGCCAGCAGCCAAGACAGGGGATTTCACTATGGCTACACCTTC. Protein product: CASSQDRGFHYGYTF.

The chain links TRBV6-5 to TRBJ2-3; 11 positions agree with TRBD2. J lost 3 bases, V lost 7 bases, and 6 bases had no gene match. The germline V gene encodes CDR1 MNHEY and CDR2 SVGAGI. CDR3 length: 15 residues. The CDR3 sequence: CASISLAGGTDTQYF. In DNA, the CDR3 is TGTGCCAGCATTAGTCTAGCGGGGGGAACAGATACGCAGTATTTT.

The chain combines TRBV6-1 with TRBJ2-3; 8 bases line up with TRBD1. Germline assignment: CDR1 MNHNS and CDR2 SASEGT. This CDR3 is 17 amino acids long. The V and J ends lost 2 bases and 7 bases, in that order; junction bases with no gene match: 14. The CDR3 protein is CASSETRTGWGMNTQYF. CDR3 DNA: TGTGCCAGCAGTGAAACTAGGACAGGGTGGGGAATGAATACGCAGTATTTT.

The chain links TRBV6-5 to TRBJ1-2; the match to TRBD1 covers 7 bases. CDR1 is MNHEY, CDR2 SVGAGI, per germline. After removal of 10 bases from V and 2 bases from J, the junction contained 13 bases not matched to a gene. The CDR3 length is 15 residues. The CDR3 reads CATRQGSYLNYGYTF. The DNA for the CDR3 is TGTGCCACCCGACAGGGATCCTATTTAAACTATGGCTACACCTTC.

This chain connects TRBV7-9 to TRBJ1-2; maybe TRBD1 (6 bases). V lost 1 base and J 4 bases, leaving 13 bases between the germline ends. This CDR3 has 15 amino acids. Germline V gene lookup returns CDR1 SEHNR and CDR2 FQNEAQ (reference sequence). The CDR3 nucleotides read TGTGCCAGCAGCTTAGGCCCGACAGGATTCTATGGCTACACCTTC. This encodes CASSLGPTGFYGYTF.

This rearrangement joins TRBV23-1 to TRBJ1-5, with TRBD1 identical over 7 bases. TRBV23-1 is flagged as an ORF with uncertain function. The CDR3 has 21 amino acids. Germline trimming cut 0 bases from V and 1 base from J; bases unmatched to any gene: 18. CDR3 amino acids: CASSQSVHSEGQPKSNQPQHF. The CDR3 DNA sequence: TGCGCCAGCAGTCAATCTGTACATTCGGAGGGACAGCCAAAGAGCAATCAGCCCCAGCATTTT.

The chain carries TRBV28 and TRBJ1-2; D is uncertain. The germline V gene encodes CDR1 MDHEN and CDR2 SYDVKM. V lost 2 bases and J lost 7, with 17 bases in between. The CDR3 runs 15 residues. The CDR3 DNA sequence: TGTGCCAGCAGTTTACCAGGTCAGAGTCTTGGTGGCTACACCTTC. This gives the protein CASSLPGQSLGGYTF.

The rearrangement uses TRBV5-5 and TRBJ1-5; 9 bases align to TRBD1. The CDR3 runs 15 residues. The germline gives CDR1 SGHKS, CDR2 YYEKEE (reference sequence). Trimming removed 5 bases from V and 4 bases from J; junction bases left unmatched: 7. CDR3 sequence (DNA): TGTGCCAGCAGTCCGGACAGGGGCGGTAATCAGCCCCAGCATTTT. The encoded protein is CASSPDRGGNQPQHF.

Only one count was recorded for this clone. J is TRBJ2-2 and V is TRBV21-1; the table's D call, TRBD2, was not checked against the DNA. TRBV21-1 is a recognized pseudogene. CDR3 length equals 16 residues. The CDR3 reads CASSKFPGANTGELFF. In DNA, the CDR3 is TGTGCCAGCAGCAAATTTCCGGGGGCGAACACCGGGGAGCTGTTTTTT.